The 18 T cell receptor beta chains reported below all come from one sample, sequenced in a study of blood T cell repertoires in COVID-19. Here immunoSEQ multiplex PCR was the method, and the copy in TCRdb shows in-frame clones only, minus some. The sample comprises 140,000 to 150,000 clones, 87% of which are singletons, and approximately 40% rests with the top ten. What was sequenced was peripheral blood. Receptor source: a man aged 45-65 years who had recovered from COVID-19.

V is TRBV5-4 and J is TRBJ2-2, with 10 nucleotides matching TRBD2. The V and J ends lost 2 bases and 1 base, in that order; junction bases with no gene match: 8. Germline V gene sequence: CDR1 SGHNT, CDR2 YYREEE (reference sequence). The CDR3 contains 18 residues. The CDR3 reads CASSLSLSGGRNTGELFF. In DNA form, the CDR3 reads TGTGCCAGCAGCTTAAGCCTTAGCGGGGGGCGGAACACCGGGGAGCTGTTTTTT. The full variable domain, with the rest looked up from reference TRBV5-4 and TRBJ2-2, is ETGVTQSPTHLIKTRGQQVTLRCSSQSGHNTVSWYQQALGQGPQFIFQYYREEENGRGNFPPRFSGLQFPNYSSELNVNALELDDSALYLCASSLSLSGGRNTGELFFGEGSRLTVL.

The chain recombines TRBV5-5 with TRBJ2-5; 8 nucleotides match TRBD2. V lost 4 bases, J lost 1 base, and 3 bases stayed unmatched. The germline CDR1 and CDR2 sequences are SGHKS and YYEKEE (reference sequence). The CDR3 has 14 residues. The CDR3 DNA reads as TGTGCCAGCAGCCCCGGGGGGGGCCAAGAGACCCAGTACTTC. Translating it yields CASSPGGGQETQYF.

The rearrangement uses TRBV7-2 and TRBJ2-7; TRBD1 is a possible D gene (6 bases). The ends were cut back, 4 bases at V and 0 bases at J, with 13 bases in the middle. The CDR3 runs 15 residues. The germline V gene has CDR1 SGHTA and CDR2 FQGNSA. In DNA form, the CDR3 reads TGTGCCAGCAGCTCCCCAGACAGGAGCTCCTACGAGCAGTACTTC. Its translation: CASSSPDRSSYEQYF.

The chain recombines TRBV5-8 with TRBJ2-1; 7 bases are a match to TRBD1. Trimming removed 8 bases from V and 8 bases from J; junction bases left unmatched: 4. Germline CDR1 SGHTS, CDR2 YDEGEE. This CDR3 region has 11 residues. The CDR3 protein is CARTGRHEQFF. The CDR3 bases are TGTGCCAGGACAGGGCGACATGAGCAGTTCTTC. The variable domain in full, with the rest retrieved from reference TRBV5-8 and TRBJ2-1, is EAGVTQSPTHLIKTRGQQATLRCSPISGHTSVYWYQQALGLGLQFLLWYDEGEERNRGNFPPRFSGRQFPNYSSELNVNALELEDSALYLCARTGRHEQFFGPGTRLTVL.

The chain couples TRBV28 to TRBJ2-7; TRBD1 aligns across 9 bases. This CDR3 has 15 residues. Germline trimming cut 7 bases from V and 7 bases from J; bases unmatched to any gene: 14. In germline, CDR1 is MDHEN, CDR2 SYDVKM. The CDR3 loop is CASTRHGTGSLEQYF. CDR3 bases: TGTGCCAGCACCAGACACGGGACAGGGTCCTTAGAGCAGTACTTC.

The gene calls are TRBV6-1 and TRBJ1-1; D is possibly TRBD1 (5 bases). CDR3 length: 14 residues. CDR1 and CDR2 (germline): MNHNS, SASEGT. The ends were cut back, 3 bases at V and 5 bases at J, with 13 bases in the middle. This CDR3 reads CASSDQGGVTEAFF. Written as DNA, the CDR3 is TGTGCCAGCAGTGACCAGGGTGGGGTGACTGAAGCTTTCTTT.

J is TRBJ2-7 and V is TRBV7-9; 7 bases align to TRBD1. Germline CDR1 SEHNR, CDR2 FQNEAQ (reference sequence). The CDR3 is made up of 14 amino acids. V trimming: 7 bases; J trimming: 3 bases; junction bases outside the gene matches: 9. CDR3 DNA: TGTGCCAGCACCCCGCAGGGGGTGAGCTACGAGCAGTACTTC. Protein sequence: CASTPQGVSYEQYF.

CDR3 region: CASRPGGTEAFF. The DNA of the CDR3 is TGTGCCAGCAGACCCGGGGGCACTGAAGCTTTCTTT. This chain links TRBV2 with TRBJ1-1, with D possibly being TRBD1 (5 bases). V was trimmed by 6 bases and J by 4 bases, leaving 9 bases between them. The CDR3 length is 12 residues. The V gene's germline CDR1 is SNHLY and CDR2 FYNNEI.

This chain links TRBV30 with TRBJ2-1; 9 bases agree with TRBD2. The junction had 4 bases not matched to a gene; V was cut back by 3 bases and J by 1 base. CDR1 is GTSNPN, CDR2 SVGIG, per germline (reference sequence). This CDR3 spans 15 amino acids. The CDR3 DNA is TGTGCCTGGAGATTAGCGGGGGCGTCCTACAATGAGCAGTTCTTC. Translating it yields CAWRLAGASYNEQFF.

The chain combines TRBV6-2 or TRBV6-3 with TRBJ2-7, with D possibly TRBD1 on 6 matching bases. V was pared by 0 bases and J by 0 bases, with 6 bases between. Germline values: CDR1 MNHEY, CDR2 SVGEGT. The CDR3 spans 14 residues. CDR3 bases: TGTGCCAGCAGTTACTCAGGGGGCTCCTACGAGCAGTACTTC. Residues: CASSYSGGSYEQYF.

The rearrangement uses TRBV5-5 and TRBJ2-1, with a weak D call TRBD2 (6 bases). Germline CDR1 is SGHKS and CDR2 is YYEKEE (reference sequence). V was clipped by 1 base and J by 0 bases, with 11 bases between them. The CDR3 contains 16 residues. The CDR3 nucleotides read TGTGCCAGCAGCTTGTGGTCCGGGAGCTCCTACAATGAGCAGTTCTTC. The encoded protein is CASSLWSGSSYNEQFF.

The J gene is TRBJ2-1, the V gene TRBV30; weak D call: TRBD1 (5 bases). V was trimmed by 0 bases and J by 1 base, leaving 7 bases between them. Germline-derived CDR1 and CDR2 are GTSNPN and SVGIG (reference sequence). The CDR3 is 14 residues long. CDR3 sequence: CAWSVQVSYNEQFF. The CDR3 DNA is TGTGCCTGGAGTGTACAGGTTTCCTACAATGAGCAGTTCTTC.

The CDR3 region has the DNA TGTGCCAGCAGCTATTCCGGGACAGTATATGGCTACACCTTC. This sequence encodes CASSYSGTVYGYTF. The V and J genes are TRBV5-6 and TRBJ1-2; 7 bases are shared with TRBD1. Losses at the gene ends were 3 bases for V and 5 bases for J; bases not matched to a gene: 7. CDR3 length: 14 amino acids. CDR1 SGHDT and CDR2 YYEEEE come from the germline V gene.

The chain has TRBV5-4 and TRBJ1-3, with D possibly matching TRBD1 (6 bases). This CDR3 comprises 16 residues. Trimming shortened V by 4 bases and J by 0 bases, and 14 bases separated the two germline ends. Germline-derived CDR1 and CDR2 are SGHNT and YYREEE (reference sequence). DNA for the CDR3: TGTGCCAGCAGCCTCTTAGACAGGAGCTCTGGAAACACCATATATTTT. Residues: CASSLLDRSSGNTIYF.

CDR3 bases: TGTGCCAGCTCACCTGTAGGAGGCAATCAGCCCCAGCATTTT. This codes for CASSPVGGNQPQHF. This chain joins TRBV18 and TRBJ1-5; D not certain. This CDR3 contains 14 residues. The ends were cut back, 3 bases at V and 2 bases at J, with 8 bases in the middle. Per the germline V gene, CDR1 is KGHSH and CDR2 is LQKENI.

V gene TRBV9 combines with J gene TRBJ1-4; a possible D gene is TRBD1 (5 bases). The CDR3 runs 14 residues. Germline CDR1 reads SGDLS; CDR2 reads YYNGEE. V lost 4 bases and J 5 bases, leaving 12 bases between the germline ends. This CDR3 reads CASSQQAGNEKLFF. The CDR3 nucleotides are TGTGCCAGCAGCCAACAGGCAGGGAATGAAAAACTGTTTTTT.

J is TRBJ2-7 and V is TRBV5-8, with a weak D call TRBD1 (7 bases). Trimming cost V 4 bases and J 3 bases, with 14 bases left between them. This CDR3 spans 14 amino acids. Germline CDR1 and CDR2: SGHTS and YDEGEE. The CDR3 nucleotides are TGTGCCAGCAGCCGGGCGGGACAGAACTACGAGCAGTACTTC. This codes for CASSRAGQNYEQYF.

This chain links TRBV7-2 with TRBJ1-5; 7 nucleotides agree with TRBD1. V lost 5 bases and J lost 3; bases outside the gene matches: 4. The germline V gene has CDR1 SGHTA and CDR2 FQGNSA. The CDR3 totals 14 residues. The CDR3 region has the DNA TGTGCCAGCAGCCCGGGACAGTTCAATCAGCCCCAGCATTTT. Translation: CASSPGQFNQPQHF.